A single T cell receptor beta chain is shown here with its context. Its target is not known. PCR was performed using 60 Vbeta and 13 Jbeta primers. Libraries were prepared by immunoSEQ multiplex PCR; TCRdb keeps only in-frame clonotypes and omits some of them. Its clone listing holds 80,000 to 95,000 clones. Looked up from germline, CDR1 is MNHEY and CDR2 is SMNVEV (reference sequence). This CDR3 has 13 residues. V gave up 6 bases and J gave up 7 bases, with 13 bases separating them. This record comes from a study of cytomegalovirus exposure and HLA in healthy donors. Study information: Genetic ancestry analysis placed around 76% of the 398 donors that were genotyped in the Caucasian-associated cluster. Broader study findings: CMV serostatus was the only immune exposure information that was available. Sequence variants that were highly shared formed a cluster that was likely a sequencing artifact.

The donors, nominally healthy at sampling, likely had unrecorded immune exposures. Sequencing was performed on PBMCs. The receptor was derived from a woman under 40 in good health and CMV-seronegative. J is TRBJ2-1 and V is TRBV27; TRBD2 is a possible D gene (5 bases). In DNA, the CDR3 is TGTGCCAGCAGCTGGACTTTTGGGAATGAGCAGTTCTTC. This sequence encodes CASSWTFGNEQFF.